Listed below are T cell receptor beta chains from one sample, sequenced in a study of T-cell reconstitution after alpha-beta-depleted transplantation in children. TCRdb analysed the PCR reads with MiXCR anew, one entry per CDR3 protein. The table records some 70,000 distinct CDR3 sequences, 6% to 8% of them present only once. The sample consisted of PBMCs from the stem cell graft donor, taken from the stem cell graft. These receptors came from a human donor who donated a stem cell graft to a child with acute lymphoblastic leukemia. CDR3s include the opening cysteine and the closing phenylalanine or tryptophan. The D gene is left open where the match is weak. Size is omitted from some rows. Given values are once, few, many or a class for expanded clones.

d_call,v_call,clone_size,j_call,cdr3_length,cdr3_nt,cdr3_aa
.,TRBV11-2,few,TRBJ2-7,14,TGTGCCAGCAGCTGGGGGCCCGGATCCTACGAGCAGTACTTC,CASSWGPGSYEQYF
.,TRBV9,many,TRBJ1-1,13,TGTGCCAGCAGCGTAGGGGCAGGGGAGAGTGCTTTCTTT,CASSVGAGESAFF
.,TRBV6-5,many,TRBJ2-1,16,TGTGCCAGCAGTCTCGGACTCCCCTGGTCCTACAATGAGCAGTTCTTC,CASSLGLPWSYNEQFF
.,TRBV11-2,many,TRBJ2-1,16,TGTGCCAGCAGCTCGGTTAGGGGAAGGGAGTACAATGATCAGTTCTTC,CASSSVRGREYNDQFF
.,TRBV28,few,TRBJ2-1,12,TGTGCCAGCAGTTTGGTGGGGAATGAGCAGTTCTTC,CASSLVGNEQFF
.,TRBV28,many,TRBJ2-5,11,TGTGCCAGCATAGACCAAGAGACCCAGTACTTC,CASIDQETQYF
.,TRBV7-9,many,TRBJ2-1,15,TGTGCCAGCAGCTTCGGACAGACAGGCTACAATGAGCAGTTCTTC,CASSFGQTGYNEQFF
TRBD2,TRBV9,many,TRBJ2-3,16,TGTGCCAGCAGCGATGCTAGCGGGTCCAGCACAGATACGCAGTATTTT,CASSDASGSSTDTQYF
TRBD1,TRBV29-1,.,TRBJ2-7,13,TGCAGCGTTGCCCGGCAGGGGGAATACGAGCAGTACTTC,CSVARQGEYEQYF
.,TRBV27,many,TRBJ2-7,13,TGTGCCAGCCGTACTGACCGGGGATCCGAGCAGTACTTC,CASRTDRGSEQYF
.,TRBV28,.,TRBJ2-7,15,TGTGCCAGCAGTTTCCGGCCTTCAAGCTCCTACGAGCAGTACTTC,CASSFRPSSSYEQYF
TRBD1,TRBV28,many,TRBJ2-7,14,TGTGCCAGCAGTTCTAGGACAGGTTCCTACGAGCAGTACTTC,CASSSRTGSYEQYF
.,TRBV27,few,TRBJ2-2,14,TGTGCCAGCAGTCCCGGGCCAAACACCGGGGAGCTGTTTTTT,CASSPGPNTGELFF
TRBD2,TRBV5-1,.,TRBJ2-7,14,TGCGCCAGCAGCTTGGATACTAGCGGGAGTTTCCGAAACTTC,CASSLDTSGSFRNF
.,TRBV7-6,once,TRBJ1-5,16,TGTGCCAGCAGCTTTGGGGGACAATATAGCAATCAGCCCCAGCATTTT,CASSFGGQYSNQPQHF
.,TRBV14,.,TRBJ2-5,14,TGTGCCAGCAGCCAAGCGCAGGGTAGGGAGACCCAGTACTTC,CASSQAQGRETQYF
.,TRBV14,.,TRBJ1-1,14,TGTGCCAGCAGCCAAGAGGTGAGGGGGACTGAAGCTTTCTTT,CASSQEVRGTEAFF
.,TRBV24-1,.,TRBJ2-3,13,TGTGCCACCAGTGATAGTAACGCAGATACGCAGTATTTT,CATSDSNADTQYF
TRBD1,TRBV7-3,.,TRBJ2-2,14,TGTGCCAGCAGCTTGGACAGGGGAGCCGGGGAGCTGTTTTTT,CASSLDRGAGELFF
TRBD2,TRBV2,many,TRBJ2-5,13,TGTGCCAGGGGGACTAGCGGGAAAGAGACCCAGTACTTC,CARGTSGKETQYF
.,TRBV9,many,TRBJ2-4,15,TGTGCCAGCAGCGTAGTTGAGGGGCCCGGGACCATTCAGTACTTC,CASSVVEGPGTIQYF
.,TRBV2,many,TRBJ1-5,13,TGTGCCAGCAGACAGAATAGCAATCAGCCCCAGCATTTT,CASRQNSNQPQHF